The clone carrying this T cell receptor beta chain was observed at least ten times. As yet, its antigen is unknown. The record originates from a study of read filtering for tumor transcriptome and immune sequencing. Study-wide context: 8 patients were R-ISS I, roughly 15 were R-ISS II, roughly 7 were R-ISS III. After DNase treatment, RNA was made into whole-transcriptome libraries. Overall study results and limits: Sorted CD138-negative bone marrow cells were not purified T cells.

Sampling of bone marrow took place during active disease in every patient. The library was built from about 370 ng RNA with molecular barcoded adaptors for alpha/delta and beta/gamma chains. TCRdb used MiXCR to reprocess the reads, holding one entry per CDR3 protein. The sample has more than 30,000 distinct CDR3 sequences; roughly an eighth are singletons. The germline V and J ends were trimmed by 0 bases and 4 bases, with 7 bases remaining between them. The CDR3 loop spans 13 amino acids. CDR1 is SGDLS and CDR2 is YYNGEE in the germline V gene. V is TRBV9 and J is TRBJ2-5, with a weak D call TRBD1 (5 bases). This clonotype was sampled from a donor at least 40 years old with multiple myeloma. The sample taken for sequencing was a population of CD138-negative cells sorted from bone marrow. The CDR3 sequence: CASSVEGIETQYF. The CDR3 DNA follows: TGTGCCAGCAGCGTAGAGGGGATAGAGACCCAGTACTTC. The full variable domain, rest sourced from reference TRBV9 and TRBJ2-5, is DSGVTQTPKHLITATGQRVTLRCSPRSGDLSVYWYQQSLDQGLQFLIQYYNGEERAKGNILERFSAQQFPDLHSELNLSSLELGDSALYFCASSVEGIETQYFGPGTRLLVL.